A single sample is the source of the 17 T cell receptor beta chains below, sequenced in a study of Graves' ophthalmopathy and Graves' hyperthyroidism. TCR beta CDR3 amplification used RNA transcripts. HTBI primers were used in a first-round RT-PCR, which preceded a second-round multiplex PCR. MiXCR was run by TCRdb on the multiplex PCR reads, yielding one entry per CDR3 protein. The sample yields 560,000 or so distinct CDR3 sequences, roughly 39% seen once. The sequenced material came from peripheral blood or thyroid tissue (not recorded which). These receptors came from an adult man with Graves' hyperthyroidism.

This chain connects TRBV7-3 to TRBJ2-5, with TRBD2 matching 12 bases. The V and J ends lost 3 bases and 5 bases, in that order; junction bases with no gene match: 4. This CDR3 contains 15 residues. Per germline, CDR1 SGHTA and CDR2 FQGTGA. The CDR3 coding sequence is TGTGCCAGCAGCTTCTCTAGCGGGAGGGGGGAGACCCAGTACTTC. This encodes CASSFSSGRGETQYF.

This clonotype was found many times. The chain employs TRBV12-3 or TRBV12-4 and TRBJ1-4; D call uncertain. Trimming removed 4 bases from V and 8 bases from J, with 14 bases in between. The CDR3 is 14 amino acids. The CDR3 DNA follows: TGTGCCAGCAGTTCCCCCCGGAAAGAGGAAAAACTGTTTTTT. It specifies CASSSPRKEEKLFF.

In this sample, this clonotype turned up many times. The chain links TRBV10-2 to TRBJ2-7, with D possibly being TRBD2 (7 bases). CDR3 length: 12 residues. The germline V gene has CDR1 WSHSY and CDR2 SAAADI. Trimming stripped 8 bases from V and 4 bases from J, with 12 bases between. The CDR3 DNA is TGCGCCAGCGCGGGGGCGCAGTACGAGCAGTACTTC. This codes for CASAGAQYEQYF.

J is TRBJ1-2 and V is TRBV18; D unclear. CDR3 size: 14 residues. V was shortened by 1 base and J by 7 bases, with 13 bases between the two germline ends. The germline CDR1 and CDR2 sequences are KGHSH and LQKENI. The chain's CDR3 is CASSPQGAGSGYTF. The CDR3 bases are TGTGCCAGCTCACCACAGGGCGCGGGGTCTGGCTACACCTTC.

In its sample, this clonotype was seen many times. The chain is built from TRBV7-6 and TRBJ1-2, with TRBD1 as a possible D gene (6 bases). The germline gives CDR1 SGHVS, CDR2 FNYEAQ. V was trimmed by 6 bases and J by 3 bases, leaving 11 bases between them. The CDR3 contains 13 residues. CDR3 residues: CASSTNRDYGYTF. The CDR3 bases are TGTGCCAGCAGTACCAACAGGGACTATGGCTACACCTTC.

The CDR3 bases are TGTGCCAGCAGCTACGCCCTACAGGAGCTCTACAATGAGCAGTTCTTC. Residues: CASSYALQELYNEQFF. The chain recombines TRBV5-6 with TRBJ2-7, with D possibly being TRBD1 (5 bases). The DNA end favors TRBJ2-1, so the J call may be wrong. Germline CDR1 SGHDT, CDR2 YYEEEE. CDR3 length equals 16 residues.

This clonotype was counted only a few times. The CDR3 loop reads CASMASGTYEQYF. The CDR3 bases are TGTGCCAGCATGGCTAGCGGTACCTACGAGCAGTACTTC. The chain combines TRBV7-9 with TRBJ2-7; 7 bases are a match to TRBD2. V gave up 7 bases and J gave up 2 bases; unmatched junction bases: 5. Germline CDR1 SEHNR, CDR2 FQNEAQ (reference sequence). There are 13 residues in the CDR3.

V usage is TRBV7-9 and J usage is TRBJ1-1, with 11 bases fitting TRBD1. Germline V CDR1 and CDR2: SEHNR, FQNEAQ (reference sequence). There are 13 residues in the CDR3. The V and J ends lost 4 bases and 5 bases, in that order; junction bases with no gene match: 0. The DNA of the CDR3 is TGTGCCAGCAGCTGGGACAGGGGGACTGAAGCTTTCTTT. As protein: CASSWDRGTEAFF. Full variable domain (outside the CDR3, taken from reference TRBV7-9 and TRBJ1-1): DTGVSQNPRHKITKRGQNVTFRCDPISEHNRLYWYRQTLGQGPEFLTYFQNEAQLEKSRLLSDRFSAERPKGSFSTLEIQRTEQGDSAMYLCASSWDRGTEAFFGQGTRLTVV.

The V gene is TRBV11-3, the J gene TRBJ2-2, with TRBD1 matching over 7 bases. V dropped 1 base and J dropped 6; count of bases not matched to a gene: 5. Germline assignment: CDR1 SGHNT and CDR2 YENEEA. This CDR3 contains 15 residues. The CDR3 coding sequence is TGTGCCAGCAGCTTAGGGGACAGTTCCGCCGGGGAGCTGTTTTTT. Translation gives CASSLGDSSAGELFF.

This clonotype came up a few times. One junction end does not reproduce the germline sequence, and a read error may be involved. The V call is TRBV7-9, the J call TRBJ2-7; the match to TRBD1 covers 10 bases. Germline V lookup: CDR1 SEHNR, CDR2 FQNEAQ (reference sequence). CDR3 size: 16 residues. DNA for the CDR3: TGCGCCAGCAGCCAAGGGAGGGGGACAGGGGAATACGAGCAGTACTTC. Translation: CASSQGRGTGEYEQYF.

This clonotype was counted ten times or more. The chain's CDR3 is CASSISEGETQYF. CDR3 nucleotides: TGTGCCAGCAGTATCTCAGAGGGAGAGACCCAGTACTTC. This chain connects TRBV7-6 to TRBJ2-5; weak D call: TRBD2 (5 bases). V lost 6 bases and J 4 bases, leaving 12 bases between the germline ends. The germline V gene has CDR1 SGHVS and CDR2 FNYEAQ. The CDR3 spans 13 residues. Filled out from reference TRBV7-6 and TRBJ2-5, the complete variable domain reads GAGVSQSPRYKVTKRGQDVALRCDPISGHVSLYWYRQALGQGPEFLTYFNYEAQQDKSGLPNDRFSAERPEGSISTLTIQRTEQRDSAMYRCASSISEGETQYFGPGTRLLVL.

The rearrangement links TRBV2 to TRBJ1-4; D gene uncertain. The CDR3 sequence is 14 residues long. V was shortened by 4 bases and J by 0 bases, with 6 bases between the two germline ends. Per the germline V gene, CDR1 is SNHLY and CDR2 is FYNNEI. This chain's CDR3 is CASSGLATNEKLFF. CDR3 sequence (DNA): TGTGCCAGCAGTGGTCTCGCAACTAATGAAAAACTGTTTTTT.

Ten or more counts support this clonotype. This chain uses TRBV10-2 with TRBJ2-7; TRBD2 might be the D (10 bases). Between the trimmed V and J ends, which lost 0 bases and 6 bases, there was a span of 24 bases. This CDR3 is built from 18 residues. In germline, CDR1 is WSHSY, CDR2 SAAADI. DNA of the CDR3: TGCGCCAGCAGTGAGTCGGGACAGGGTCTTCTAGCGGGAGTCGAGCAGTACTTC. Translation: CASSESGQGLLAGVEQYF.

This clonotype was counted ten times or more. The chain combines TRBV9 with TRBJ1-4, with 8 bases lining up with TRBD1. Germline V CDR1 and CDR2: SGDLS, YYNGEE. With 3 bases clipped from V and 4 bases from J, the junction kept 11 bases outside the gene matches. This CDR3 contains 17 residues. CDR3 sequence (DNA): TGTGCCAGCAGCGAAGGGGTTGGGACAGGACGTAATGAAAAACTGTTTTTT. It encodes CASSEGVGTGRNEKLFF. The full variable domain, in which reference TRBV9 and TRBJ1-4 provide the parts outside the CDR3, is DSGVTQTPKHLITATGQRVTLRCSPRSGDLSVYWYQQSLDQGLQFLIQYYNGEERAKGNILERFSAQQFPDLHSELNLSSLELGDSALYFCASSEGVGTGRNEKLFFGSGTQLSVL.

The rearrangement links TRBV12-3 or TRBV12-4 to TRBJ2-2; D possibly corresponds to TRBD2 (5 bases). This CDR3 comprises 13 residues. Trimming cost V 2 bases and J 9 bases, with 10 bases left between them. CDR3 amino acids: CASSLSGLWELFF. In DNA, the CDR3 is TGTGCCAGCAGTTTAAGCGGCCTCTGGGAGCTGTTTTTT.

This clonotype was counted only a few times. The rearrangement links TRBV7-2 to TRBJ2-4; possibly TRBD2 for D (6 bases). Trimming stripped 1 base from V and 7 bases from J, with 11 bases between. Looked up from germline, CDR1 is SGHTA and CDR2 is FQGNSA. This CDR3 spans 14 amino acids. The chain's CDR3 is CASSLGAGGNIQYF. The CDR3 nucleotides are TGTGCCAGCAGCTTAGGGGCTGGGGGGAACATTCAGTACTTC.

This clonotype was recorded many times. This chain connects TRBV6-5 to TRBJ2-2, with TRBD1 identical over 8 bases. Germline CDR1 MNHEY, CDR2 SVGAGI. V gave up 4 bases and J gave up 4 bases; unmatched junction bases: 5. The CDR3 sequence is 15 residues long. The CDR3 reads CASSSRGQSTGELFF. The CDR3 DNA sequence: TGTGCCAGCAGTTCCAGGGGGCAGAGCACCGGGGAGCTGTTTTTT.